The TCR beta chain described here comes from a study of blood T cell repertoires in COVID-19. Study-wide background: Sites in the United States, Italy and Spain provided acute and convalescent COVID-19 samples. PBMCs, B-cell-depleted T cells, or T cells were the source of the cDNA or gDNA that made up the material.

In the source study's methods: How many nucleated cells were present was estimated from reference gene primer amplification. Generated by immunoSEQ multiplex PCR, the TCRdb table keeps only in-frame clones and is missing some. V, J and clone size derive from that table, while D and trimming were established from the DNA sequence. The sample includes around 20,000 clones, roughly 90% of them seen just once. The V end lost 3 bases, the J end lost 3 bases, and 15 bases lay between the germline ends. This CDR3 has 14 residues. Germline CDR1 reads DFQATT; CDR2 reads SNEGSKA (reference sequence). This chain joins TRBV20-1 and TRBJ2-7; D tentatively reads TRBD1 or TRBD2 (5 bases each). Sequencing was done on a sample of peripheral blood. This clonotype was obtained from an older woman with active COVID-19. CDR3 DNA sequence: TGCAGTGCTAGTGGGGCTAGCTCTTTCTACGAGCAGTACTTC. It translates to CSASGASSFYEQYF.